One sample yielded the 14 T cell receptor beta chains listed below, sequenced in a study of blood T cell repertoires in COVID-19. The method was immunoSEQ multiplex PCR; TCRdb's version includes in-frame clones alone and lacks a portion of them. The sample has under 150,000 clones; 84% are singletons. The sequenced material came from peripheral blood. The source is a woman over 75 in a cohort sampled during active or convalescent COVID-19.

The rearrangement joins TRBV9 to TRBJ2-6, with D possibly being TRBD1 (5 bases). The V gene lost 0 bases and the J gene lost 0 bases, with 16 bases spanning the gap. This CDR3 contains 19 residues. Germline CDR1 is SGDLS and CDR2 is YYNGEE. The CDR3: CASSVGDRLSISGANVLTF. The CDR3 DNA sequence: TGTGCCAGCAGCGTAGGTGACAGACTCTCCATCTCTGGGGCCAACGTCCTGACTTTC.

A note on this clone: One end of the junction does not line up with germline, which may come from a read error. The V gene is TRBV7-7, the J gene TRBJ1-5, with D tentatively TRBD1 (6 bases). CDR1 is SSHAT and CDR2 is FNYEAQ in the germline V gene (reference sequence). The CDR3 runs 13 residues. CDR3 in DNA: TGTGCTAGCAGCAGAGACAGGAATCAGCCCCAGCATTTT. Protein product: CASSRDRNQPQHF.

CDR3 sequence reads: CASSNRRRAGQPQHF. Here the CDR3 DNA reads TGTGCCAGCAGTAACCGTAGGAGGGCTGGTCAGCCCCAGCATTTT. The chain is built from TRBV6-2 or TRBV6-3 and TRBJ1-5; D unclear. The germline V and J ends were trimmed by 5 bases and 6 bases, with 17 bases remaining between them. The CDR3 spans 15 residues. Germline-derived CDR1 and CDR2 are MNHEY and SVGEGT.

V and J are TRBV10-3 and TRBJ2-1; 7 bases map to TRBD1. Germline CDR1 ENHRY, CDR2 SYGVKD. CDR3 length equals 13 residues. V was clipped by 4 bases and J by 3 bases; unmatched bases: 0. CDR3 residues: CAISGDSYNEQFF. CDR3 coding DNA: TGTGCCATCAGTGGGGACAGCTACAATGAGCAGTTCTTC.

The gene calls are TRBV6-5 and TRBJ2-6, with 9 bases matching TRBD1. CDR1 and CDR2 from the germline V gene are MNHEY and SVGAGI. The CDR3 runs to 15 residues. V shed 6 bases and J 2 bases; nucleotides not matched to a gene: 2. The CDR3 loop is CASRRQGAGANVLTF. The DNA of the CDR3 is TGTGCCAGCAGAAGACAGGGGGCTGGGGCCAACGTCCTGACTTTC.

This clone occurred once. The V and J genes are TRBV6-2 or TRBV6-3 and TRBJ1-6, with a possible D match to TRBD1 (6 bases). The V and J ends lost 4 bases and 8 bases respectively, with 12 bases between them. CDR1 and CDR2 (germline): MNHEY, SVGEGT. The CDR3 extends over 14 amino acids. DNA for the CDR3: TGTGCCAGCAGTTCTAACAGGGTAGATTCACCCCTCCACTTT. It translates to CASSSNRVDSPLHF.

The CDR3 region has the DNA TGTGCCAGCAGAAAGCGACTGAGCTCCTACGAGCAGTACTTC. Translating gives CASRKRLSSYEQYF. This sequence joins TRBV6-5 and TRBJ2-7; no clear D gene. CDR3 length: 14 residues. Trimming shortened V by 6 bases and J by 0 bases, and 12 bases separated the two germline ends. Germline values: CDR1 MNHEY, CDR2 SVGAGI.

The V gene is TRBV7-6, the J gene TRBJ2-5, with 9 bases aligning to TRBD1. Losses at the gene ends were 5 bases for V and 5 bases for J; bases not matched to a gene: 6. Germline V CDR1 and CDR2: SGHVS, FNYEAQ. This CDR3 is 14 amino acids long. The CDR3 DNA is TGTGCCAGCAGCGGGGGGACAGGGAGGGAGACCCAGTACTTC. Amino acid sequence: CASSGGTGRETQYF.

V is TRBV6-2 or TRBV6-3 and J is TRBJ2-3; TRBD2 might be the D (6 bases). This CDR3 is built from 13 residues. V was cut by 6 bases and J by 8 bases, with 15 bases left in between. Germline CDR1 MNHEY, CDR2 SVGEGT. The CDR3 DNA follows: TGTGCCAGCAGCCAGTGGGGGGACGGTACGCAGTATTTT. It is translated as CASSQWGDGTQYF.

This clone came up a few times. The V and J genes are TRBV19 and TRBJ1-2, with 10 bases aligning to TRBD1. CDR1 and CDR2 from the germline V gene are LNHDA and SQIVND (reference sequence). There are 15 residues in the CDR3. V shed 4 bases and J 7 bases; nucleotides not matched to a gene: 9. This CDR3 is CASSTPGTGASGYTF. Written as DNA, the CDR3 is TGTGCCAGTAGTACACCCGGGACAGGGGCTAGTGGCTACACCTTC.

This chain joins TRBV28 and TRBJ2-3, with 9 positions matching TRBD2. Germline assignment: CDR1 MDHEN and CDR2 SYDVKM. The J segment lost 2 bases and the V segment lost 5 bases, leaving 11 bases of the junction unmatched. The CDR3 extends over 17 amino acids. This chain's CDR3 is CASSPGGAGGYTDTQYF. The CDR3 DNA reads TGTGCCAGCAGTCCCGGGGGAGCGGGGGGATACACAGATACGCAGTATTTT.

The J gene is TRBJ2-7, the V gene TRBV30; D unclear. The germline CDR1 and CDR2 sequences are GTSNPN and SVGIG (reference sequence). This CDR3 has 11 residues. V was trimmed by 2 bases and J by 3 bases, leaving 5 bases between them. The CDR3 sequence is CAWSYGYEQYF. For the CDR3, the DNA is TGTGCCTGGAGTTACGGCTACGAGCAGTACTTC.

This chain joins TRBV6-2 or TRBV6-3 and TRBJ1-4; D perhaps matches TRBD1 (6 bases). This CDR3 spans 15 amino acids. V gave up 2 bases and J gave up 7 bases, with 14 bases separating them. Germline V gene data show CDR1 as MNHEY and CDR2 as SVGEGT. The CDR3 DNA is TGTGCCAGCAGTTACGAGGCAGGGGCGACTGAAAAACTGTTTTTT. Protein product: CASSYEAGATEKLFF.

The chain is built from TRBV24-1 and TRBJ2-1; D perhaps matches TRBD2 (6 bases). V lost 4 bases, J lost 9 bases, and 15 bases lay in between. The CDR3 totals 14 residues. Germline V lookup: CDR1 KGHDR, CDR2 SFDVKD. The CDR3 nucleotides are TGTGCCACCAGTGACCCGGGGGTGGTTGGTGAGCAGTTCTTC. It yields the protein CATSDPGVVGEQFF.